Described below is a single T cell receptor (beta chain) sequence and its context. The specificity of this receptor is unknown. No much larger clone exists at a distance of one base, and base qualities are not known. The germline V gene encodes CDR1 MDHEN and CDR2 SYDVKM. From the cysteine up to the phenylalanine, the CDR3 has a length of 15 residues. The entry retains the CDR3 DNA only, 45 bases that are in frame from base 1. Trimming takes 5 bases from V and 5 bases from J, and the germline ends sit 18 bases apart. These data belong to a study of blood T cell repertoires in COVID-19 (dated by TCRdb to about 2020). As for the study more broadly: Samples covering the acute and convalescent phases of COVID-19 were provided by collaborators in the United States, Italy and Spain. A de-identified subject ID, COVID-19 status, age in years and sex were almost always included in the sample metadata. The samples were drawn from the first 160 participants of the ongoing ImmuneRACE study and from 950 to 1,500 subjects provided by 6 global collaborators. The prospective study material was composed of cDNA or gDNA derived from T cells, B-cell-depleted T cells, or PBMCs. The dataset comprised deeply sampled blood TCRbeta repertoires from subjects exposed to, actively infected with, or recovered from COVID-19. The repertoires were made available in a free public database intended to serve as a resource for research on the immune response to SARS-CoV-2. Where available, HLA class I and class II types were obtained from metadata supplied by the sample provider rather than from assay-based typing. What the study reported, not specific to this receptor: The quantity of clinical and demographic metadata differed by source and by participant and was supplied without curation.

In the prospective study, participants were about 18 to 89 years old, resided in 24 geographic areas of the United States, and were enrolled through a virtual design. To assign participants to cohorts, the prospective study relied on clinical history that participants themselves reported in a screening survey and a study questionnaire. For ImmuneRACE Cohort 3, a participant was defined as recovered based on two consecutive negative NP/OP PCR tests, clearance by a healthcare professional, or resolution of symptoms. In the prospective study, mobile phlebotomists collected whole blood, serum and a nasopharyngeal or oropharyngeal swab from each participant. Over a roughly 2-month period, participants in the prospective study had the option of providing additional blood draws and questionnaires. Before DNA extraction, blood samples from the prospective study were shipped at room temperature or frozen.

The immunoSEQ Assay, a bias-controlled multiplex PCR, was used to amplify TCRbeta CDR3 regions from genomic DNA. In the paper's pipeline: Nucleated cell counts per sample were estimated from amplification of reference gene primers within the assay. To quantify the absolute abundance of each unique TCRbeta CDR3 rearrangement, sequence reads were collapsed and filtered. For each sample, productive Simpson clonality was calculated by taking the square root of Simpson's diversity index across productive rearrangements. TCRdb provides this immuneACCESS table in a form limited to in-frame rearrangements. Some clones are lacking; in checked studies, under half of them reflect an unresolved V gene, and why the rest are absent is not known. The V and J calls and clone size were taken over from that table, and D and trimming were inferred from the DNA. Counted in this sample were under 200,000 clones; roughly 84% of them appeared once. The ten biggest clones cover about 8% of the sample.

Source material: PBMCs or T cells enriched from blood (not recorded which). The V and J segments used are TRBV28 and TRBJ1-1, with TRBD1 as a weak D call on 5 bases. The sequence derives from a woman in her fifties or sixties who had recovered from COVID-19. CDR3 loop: CASSTDRTPKTEAFF. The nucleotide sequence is TGTGCCAGCAGTACAGACAGAACCCCAAAAACTGAAGCTTTCTTT. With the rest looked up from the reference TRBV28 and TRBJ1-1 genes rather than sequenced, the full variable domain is DVKVTQSSRYLVKRTGEKVFLECVQDMDHENMFWYRQDPGLGLRLIYFSYDVKMKEKGDIPEGYSVSREKKERFSLILESASTNQTSMYLCASSTDRTPKTEAFFGQGTRLTVV.